These 26 T cell receptor beta chains share one sample of origin, sequenced in a study of blood T cells in healthy people across ages. A second about 6 to 12 cycle PCR used barcoded and J-beta primers. TCRdb reanalysed the 5' RACE reads using MiXCR and keeps one entry per CDR3 protein. The data hold approximately 820,000 distinct CDR3 sequences, with under 45% observed a single time. Sequencing input: blood. The source is a man in his sixties in good health.

The chain uses TRBV7-2 and TRBJ2-7, with 9 bases aligning to TRBD2. The J call may be in error: the DNA end matches TRBJ2-5 better. CDR3 length equals 16 residues. Germline CDR1 and CDR2: SGHTA and FQGNSA. The CDR3 nucleotides read TGTGCCAGCAGCTTAGCGGGTAGCGGGGGTGGGGAGACCCAGTACTTC. Its translation: CASSLAGSGGGETQYF.

About this clonotype: At one end the junction does not follow the germline gene, possibly because of a read error. The chain joins TRBV9 to TRBJ1-2; 12 positions agree with TRBD1. Germline V gene lookup returns CDR1 SGDLS and CDR2 YYNGEE. CDR3 length: 16 residues. In DNA, the CDR3 is TGTGCCTGCAGCGCCGAGGGACAGGGGGCGATGGGGGGCTACACCTTC. It is translated as CACSAEGQGAMGGYTF.

A few counts support this clonotype. The chain carries TRBV2 and TRBJ2-3, with TRBD1 as a possible D gene (5 bases). The CDR3 runs to 13 residues. The germline CDR1 and CDR2 sequences are SNHLY and FYNNEI. V gave up 8 bases and J gave up 8 bases, with 17 bases separating them. The CDR3 protein is CASLRYQGCTQYF. The CDR3 DNA reads TGTGCCAGCTTGAGGTATCAGGGTTGTACGCAGTATTTT.

This clonotype has a handful of counts. The chain recombines TRBV7-9 with TRBJ2-5; D is ambiguous. Deletions cut 6 bases from V and 4 bases from J, with 9 bases between. CDR1 is SEHNR, CDR2 FQNEAQ, per germline (reference sequence). The CDR3 runs 12 residues. This chain's CDR3 is CASSEVRETQYF. CDR3 nucleotides: TGTGCCAGCAGTGAAGTTCGAGAGACCCAGTACTTC.

This clonotype was counted only a few times. The J gene is TRBJ2-5, the V gene TRBV3-1, with no clear D. V was cut by 5 bases and J by 3 bases, with 13 bases left in between. This CDR3 is built from 14 residues. Germline V gene data show CDR1 as LGHDT and CDR2 as YNNKEL (reference sequence). CDR3 DNA sequence: TGTGCCAGCAGCTCGTGGACGGCCAAAGAGACCCAGTACTTC. This encodes CASSSWTAKETQYF.

In regard to this clonotype: Compared with germline, one end of the junction differs, possibly owing to a read error. The V and J genes are TRBV20-1 and TRBJ2-6; a possible D gene is TRBD2 (6 bases). Germline V gene sequence: CDR1 DFQATT, CDR2 SNEGSKA (reference sequence). The CDR3 totals 12 residues. DNA for the CDR3: TGCGGGGGGACCTCTGGGGCCAACATCCTGACTTTC. Translating gives CGGTSGANILTF.

CDR3 bases: TGTGCCATCGGGACTACAGAGCTTGAGCAGTTCTTC. Amino acids: CAIGTTELEQFF. The chain recombines TRBV10-3 with TRBJ2-1; 7 bases align to TRBD2. The CDR3 spans 12 residues. Germline V gene lookup returns CDR1 ENHRY and CDR2 SYGVKD. V trimming: 8 bases; J trimming: 9 bases; junction bases outside the gene matches: 7.

This clonotype has a handful of counts. This rearrangement joins TRBV7-9 to TRBJ1-1, with D uncertain. Germline CDR1 SEHNR, CDR2 FQNEAQ (reference sequence). The length of the CDR3 is 14 residues. V was clipped by 6 bases and J by 4 bases, with 15 bases between them. CDR3 sequence reads: CASSEGRGPTEAFF. CDR3 nucleotides: TGTGCCAGCAGTGAGGGCCGGGGTCCCACTGAAGCTTTCTTT.

Concerning this clonotype itself: A read error is possible here, since a much larger clone lies one base away. The chain is built from TRBV5-6 and TRBJ2-7, with 15 bases matching TRBD2. Germline CDR1 reads SGHDT; CDR2 reads YYEEEE. This CDR3 contains 14 residues. With V trimmed by 5 bases and J by 7 bases, 4 bases remained unmatched. The CDR3 region is CASSWGLAGGEQYF. The CDR3, as DNA: TGTGCCAGCAGTTGGGGACTAGCGGGAGGTGAGCAGTACTTC.

This clonotype has at least ten counts. J is TRBJ2-7 and V is TRBV9, with D perhaps matching TRBD1 (6 bases). Germline V lookup: CDR1 SGDLS, CDR2 YYNGEE. V was trimmed by 3 bases and J by 3 bases, leaving 13 bases between them. The CDR3 is 14 amino acids. The CDR3 bases are TGTGCCAGCAGCGGGGGACAAGGGGGCTACGAGCAGTACTTC. Its protein product is CASSGGQGGYEQYF.

With respect to this clonotype: An end of the junction differs from the germline gene, which may be a read error. This chain joins TRBV6-5 and TRBJ2-5, with TRBD1 identical over 11 bases. CDR3 length: 15 amino acids. Germline lookup yields CDR1 MNHEY and CDR2 SVGAGI. CDR3 amino acids: CVSSRGQGVGETQYF. CDR3 bases: TGTGTCAGCAGTCGGGGACAGGGGGTGGGAGAGACCCAGTACTTC.

V and J are TRBV5-1 and TRBJ2-2; 14 bases fit TRBD2. The CDR3 consists of 16 residues. J lost 6 bases, V lost 4 bases, and 5 bases had no gene match. Germline CDR1 SGHRS, CDR2 YFSETQ. The CDR3 region is CASSPGTSGGSGELFF. CDR3 nucleotides: TGCGCCAGCAGCCCCGGGACTAGCGGGGGATCCGGGGAGCTGTTTTTT.

V gene TRBV20-1 combines with J gene TRBJ2-1; 8 bases map to TRBD2. With V trimmed by 3 bases and J by 4 bases, 2 bases remained unmatched. This CDR3 contains 13 residues. Germline loops: CDR1 DFQATT, CDR2 SNEGSKA (reference sequence). The CDR3 is CSASGGGYNEQFF. In nucleotides, the CDR3 is TGCAGTGCTAGCGGGGGGGGTTACAATGAGCAGTTCTTC.

This chain joins TRBV6-6 and TRBJ2-5, with D uncertain. The germline V gene encodes CDR1 MNHNY and CDR2 SVGAGI (reference sequence). V was cut by 7 bases and J by 4 bases, with 10 bases left in between. This CDR3 has 12 residues. CDR3 sequence (DNA): TGTGCCAGCAACACACTACGAGAGACCCAGTACTTC. Translated, it gives CASNTLRETQYF.

The chain recombines TRBV5-4 with TRBJ2-5, with D possibly matching TRBD2 (6 bases). TRBJ2-7 matches the DNA end more closely, so the J call is doubtful. Germline V gene lookup returns CDR1 SGHNT and CDR2 YYREEE (reference sequence). The CDR3 extends over 13 amino acids. CDR3 nucleotides: TGTGCCAGCAGCGACGGGACTTTTTACGAGCAGTACTTC. It specifies CASSDGTFYEQYF.

This clonotype came up a few times. The rearrangement links TRBV4-3 to TRBJ2-3; D is unresolved. Germline assignment: CDR1 LGHNA and CDR2 YSLEER. This CDR3 spans 13 amino acids. Trimming shortened V by 4 bases and J by 4 bases, and 9 bases separated the two germline ends. CDR3 nucleotide sequence: TGCGCCAGCAGCCCGATAGTCGCAGATACGCAGTATTTT. It is translated as CASSPIVADTQYF.

This clonotype was seen more than once but under ten times. A read error may be the cause here, since a much bigger clone is one base away. V usage is TRBV10-3 and J usage is TRBJ2-3; D is uncertain. Germline-derived CDR1 and CDR2 are ENHRY and SYGVKD. This CDR3 comprises 13 residues. Trimming took 4 bases from V and 2 from J, leaving 7 bases between them. The DNA of the CDR3 is TGTGCCATCAGTGGCGAGTTCACAGATACGCAGTATTTT. It translates to CAISGEFTDTQYF.

This chain connects TRBV20-1 to TRBJ2-1; D is undetermined. This CDR3 has 14 amino acids. Germline values: CDR1 DFQATT, CDR2 SNEGSKA (reference sequence). V dropped 1 base and J dropped 6 bases, with 13 bases sitting between them. CDR3 sequence reads: CSARVRSWGNEQFF. DNA for the CDR3: TGCAGTGCTAGAGTAAGGTCGTGGGGCAATGAGCAGTTCTTC.

The chain has TRBV6-1 and TRBJ2-1; D assignment may be TRBD1 or TRBD2 (5 bases each). The germline V gene encodes CDR1 MNHNS and CDR2 SASEGT. The CDR3 length is 12 residues. Trimming stripped 5 bases from V and 8 bases from J, with 10 bases between. CDR3 DNA sequence: TGTGCCAGCAGTCATGGGGGTTATGAGCAGTTCTTC. It yields the protein CASSHGGYEQFF.

This clonotype was observed a few times. The chain links TRBV3-1 to TRBJ2-5; D uncertain. Germline V gene sequence: CDR1 LGHDT, CDR2 YNNKEL (reference sequence). This CDR3 has 15 amino acids. Trimming took off 0 bases at V and 6 bases at J, with 14 bases between the two ends. Written as DNA, the CDR3 is TGTGCCAGCAGCCAAGATGGGCTAGGCAGCCAGACCCAGTACTTC. This sequence encodes CASSQDGLGSQTQYF.

V gene TRBV7-8 combines with J gene TRBJ2-1; 8 bases align to TRBD2. This CDR3 region has 17 residues. With V trimmed by 3 bases and J by 0 bases, 7 bases remained unmatched. From germline, CDR1 is SGHVS and CDR2 FQNEAQ. DNA of the CDR3: TGTGCCAGCAGCTTCCCAGTTAGCGGGGTCTCCTACAATGAGCAGTTCTTC. It encodes CASSFPVSGVSYNEQFF.

This clonotype was counted between two and nine times. The gene calls are TRBV5-1 and TRBJ2-1; the D call may be TRBD1 or TRBD2 (5 bases each). The CDR3 length is 15 residues. The V end lost 4 bases, the J end lost 0 bases, and 11 bases lay between the germline ends. From germline, CDR1 is SGHRS and CDR2 YFSETQ. For the CDR3, the DNA is TGCGCCAGCAGCAATTCAGGGAGCTCCTACAATGAGCAGTTCTTC. Its translation is CASSNSGSSYNEQFF.

This clonotype was detected once. The V call is TRBV14, the J call TRBJ1-1, with unresolved D. The CDR3 covers 14 residues. Germline V gene lookup returns CDR1 SGHDN and CDR2 FVKESK. Trimming pared 2 bases from V and 2 bases from J, leaving 9 bases between. CDR3 bases: TGTGCCAGCAGCCAAATAACGGTTAACACTGAAGCTTTCTTT. Translated: CASSQITVNTEAFF.

V and J are TRBV4-3 and TRBJ2-7; no reliable D call. Germline CDR1 and CDR2: LGHNA and YSLEER. The CDR3 is 17 amino acids. Trimming stripped 1 base from V and 0 bases from J, with 16 bases between. The CDR3 loop is CASSQARLGQASYEQYF. CDR3 in DNA: TGCGCCAGCAGCCAAGCCAGGCTCGGGCAGGCCTCCTACGAGCAGTACTTC.

J is TRBJ1-1 and V is TRBV7-9; 8 positions agree with TRBD1. CDR3 length equals 15 residues. The V segment lost 6 bases and the J segment 1 base; nucleotides outside the gene matches: 7. Germline CDR1 is SEHNR and CDR2 is FQNEAQ (reference sequence). Here the CDR3 reads CASSHYRGKNTEAFF. The CDR3 DNA follows: TGTGCCAGCAGTCATTACAGGGGGAAGAACACTGAAGCTTTCTTT.

This clonotype was found a few times. The rearrangement uses TRBV20-1 and TRBJ2-5; D gene ambiguous. The germline CDR1 and CDR2 sequences are DFQATT and SNEGSKA (reference sequence). V was shortened by 2 bases and J by 2 bases, with 9 bases between the two germline ends. The length of the CDR3 is 13 residues. The CDR3 here is CSARRPLQETQYF. Here the CDR3 DNA reads TGCAGTGCTAGAAGACCGCTACAAGAGACCCAGTACTTC.